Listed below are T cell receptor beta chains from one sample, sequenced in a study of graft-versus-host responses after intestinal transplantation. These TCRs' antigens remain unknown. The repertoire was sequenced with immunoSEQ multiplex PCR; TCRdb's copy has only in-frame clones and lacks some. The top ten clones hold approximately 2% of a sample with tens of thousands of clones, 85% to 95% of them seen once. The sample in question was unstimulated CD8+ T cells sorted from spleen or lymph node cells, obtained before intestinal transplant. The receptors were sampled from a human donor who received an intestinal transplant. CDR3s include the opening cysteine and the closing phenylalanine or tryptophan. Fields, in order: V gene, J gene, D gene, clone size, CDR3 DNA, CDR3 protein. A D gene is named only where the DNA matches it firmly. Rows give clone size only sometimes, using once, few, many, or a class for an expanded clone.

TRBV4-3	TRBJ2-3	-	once	TGCGCCAGCAGCTACATGACTACTAGTGAAACTAGCACAGATACGCAGTATTTT	CASSYMTTSETSTDTQYF
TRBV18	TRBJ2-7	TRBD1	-	TGTGCCAGCTCATCAGGGGAATGGACAGGGGCTTCCTACGAGCAGTACTTC	CASSSGEWTGASYEQYF
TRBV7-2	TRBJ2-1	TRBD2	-	TGTGCCAGCAGCTCTTTTCTAGCGGGGGATAGCCTTTACAATGAGCAGTTCTTC	CASSSFLAGDSLYNEQFF
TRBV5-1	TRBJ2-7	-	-	TGCGCCAGCAGCCTGAGTCCTAAGGAGCAGTACTTC	CASSLSPKEQYF
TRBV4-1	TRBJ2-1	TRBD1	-	TGCGCCAGCAGCCAAGATCTCGGGACAGGGGTCAATGAGCAGTTCTTC	CASSQDLGTGVNEQFF
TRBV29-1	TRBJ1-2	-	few	TGCAGCGTTGCCGGACTGGGCGAGTTGGGGTATGGCTACACCTTC	CSVAGLGELGYGYTF
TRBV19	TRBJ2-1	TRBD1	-	TGTGCCAGTAGCCCGACAGGGCAATACAATGAGCAGTTCTTC	CASSPTGQYNEQFF
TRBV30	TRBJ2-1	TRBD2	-	TGTGCCCATACTAGCGGGGGGGTATATAATGAGCAGTTCTTC	CAHTSGGVYNEQFF
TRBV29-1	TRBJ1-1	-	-	TGCAGCGTTGATCGTGGGAGAGGGAACACTGAAGCTTTCTTT	CSVDRGRGNTEAFF
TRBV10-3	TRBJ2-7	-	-	TGTGCCATCAGTGAGTCGAATCAGGGAACCTACGAGCAGTACTTC	CAISESNQGTYEQYF
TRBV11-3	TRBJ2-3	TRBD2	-	TGTGCCAGCAGCTCCGTACTAGCGGCGGATACGCAGTATTTT	CASSSVLAADTQYF
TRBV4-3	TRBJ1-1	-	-	TGCGCCAGCAGCGAACGAAGTAGATCTTCCGTTGAAGCTTTCTTT	CASSERSRSSVEAFF
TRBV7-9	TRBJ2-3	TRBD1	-	TGTGCCAGCAGCTCCGGGGACAGGGGATACACAGATACGCAGTATTTT	CASSSGDRGYTDTQYF
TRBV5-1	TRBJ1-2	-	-	TGCGCCAGCAGGGAGTCACGGGGGATTAGAGGCTACACCTTC	CASRESRGIRGYTF
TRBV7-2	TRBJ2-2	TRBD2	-	TGTGCCAGCAGCTTAGTTTTAGCGGGGGTGATTGCGAACACCGGGGAGCTGTTTTTT	CASSLVLAGVIANTGELFF
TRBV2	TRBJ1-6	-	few	TGTGCCAGCAGTGCAGACAGCCCGAGCTCCTATAATTCACCCCTCCACTTT	CASSADSPSSYNSPLHF
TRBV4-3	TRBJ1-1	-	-	TGCGCCAGCAGCCAAGATTGGACACAGAACACTGAAGCTTTCTTT	CASSQDWTQNTEAFF
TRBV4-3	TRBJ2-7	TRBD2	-	TGCGCCAGCAGCCAAGCACTAGCGGGGGGATCCTACGAGCAGTACTTC	CASSQALAGGSYEQYF
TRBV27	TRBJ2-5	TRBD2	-	TGTGCCAGCAGTTCCCCTAGCGGCGGGCAGCACTTC	CASSSPSGGQHF
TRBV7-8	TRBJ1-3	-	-	TGTGCCAGCAGACCCGGACAGAGCTCTGGAAACACCATATATTTT	CASRPGQSSGNTIYF
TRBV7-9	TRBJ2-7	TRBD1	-	TGTGCCAGCAGCAGAGACAGGGGCTACGAGCAGTACTTC	CASSRDRGYEQYF
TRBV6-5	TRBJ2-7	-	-	TGTGCCAGCAGTTACTCGTGGGAGCCCTACGAGCAGTACTTC	CASSYSWEPYEQYF
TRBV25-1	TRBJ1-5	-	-	TGTGCCAGCAAGCACCGGAGCAATCAGCCCCAGCATTTT	CASKHRSNQPQHF
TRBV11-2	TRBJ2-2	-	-	TGTGCCAGCAGCCTCGTCGTCCTAAACACCGGGGAGCTGTTTTTT	CASSLVVLNTGELFF
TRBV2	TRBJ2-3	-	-	TGTGCCAGCCTTGAACCGGGTTCCAACACAGATACGCAGTATTTT	CASLEPGSNTDTQYF
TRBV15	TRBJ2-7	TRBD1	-	TGTGCCACCAGCAGAGATTACCGGGACAGGGGGGCCTACGAGCAGTACTTC	CATSRDYRDRGAYEQYF
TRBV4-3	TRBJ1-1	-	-	TGCGCCAGCAGCCAAGATCGGGAGGGGAAGAACACTGAAGCTTTCTTT	CASSQDREGKNTEAFF
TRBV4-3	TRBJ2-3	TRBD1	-	TGCGCCAGCAGCCCAGCCGGGACAGGGGAGGCAGATACGCAGTATTTT	CASSPAGTGEADTQYF